The 5 T cell receptor beta chains below were found in one sample sequenced in a study of cytomegalovirus exposure and HLA in healthy donors. PCR used 60 Vbeta primers and 13 Jbeta primers. The method was immunoSEQ multiplex PCR; TCRdb's version includes in-frame clones alone and lacks a portion of them. The table records 150,000 to 200,000 clones, 65% to 85% of them present only once. Sequencing was performed on PBMCs. These receptors originate from a male donor in good health and CMV-seropositive.

The J gene is TRBJ1-3, the V gene TRBV13; 9 positions agree with TRBD1. CDR1 is PRHDT, CDR2 FYEKMQ, per germline (reference sequence). With 0 bases clipped from V and 0 bases from J, the junction kept 0 bases outside the gene matches. The CDR3 runs 16 residues. CDR3 residues: CASSLGTGGSGNTIYF. The CDR3 DNA follows: TGTGCCAGCAGCTTAGGGACAGGGGGCTCTGGAAACACCATATATTTT.

This clone was observed a single time. The CDR3 sequence: CAWSAPGLSSYEQYF. In nucleotides, the CDR3 is TGTGCCTGGAGTGCTCCCGGTTTAAGCTCCTACGAGCAGTACTTC. This chain uses TRBV30 with TRBJ2-7; D remains ambiguous. The CDR3 contains 15 residues. Trimming pared 1 base from V and 0 bases from J, leaving 13 bases between. Germline V gives CDR1 GTSNPN, CDR2 SVGIG (reference sequence).

In its sample, this clone was seen once. The J gene is TRBJ2-1, the V gene TRBV28; 10 bases are shared with TRBD2. This CDR3 region has 15 residues. V was clipped by 6 bases and J by 0 bases; unmatched bases: 2. Germline V gene data show CDR1 as MDHEN and CDR2 as SYDVKM. CDR3 sequence: CASRPSGSSYNEQFF. In DNA form, the CDR3 reads TGTGCCAGCAGACCTAGCGGGAGCTCCTACAATGAGCAGTTCTTC.

V is TRBV28 and J is TRBJ1-2, with D perhaps matching TRBD1 (5 bases). V gave up 6 bases and J gave up 3 bases, with 17 bases separating them. This CDR3 spans 15 amino acids. The germline V gene encodes CDR1 MDHEN and CDR2 SYDVKM. CDR3: CASRTPMGRDYGYTF. The CDR3 DNA follows: TGTGCCAGCAGGACCCCAATGGGGCGCGACTATGGCTACACCTTC.

This clone was picked up one time. The gene calls are TRBV9 and TRBJ2-1; TRBD2 agrees at 11 bases. The CDR3 is made up of 16 amino acids. V was clipped by 4 bases and J by 8 bases; unmatched bases: 11. Germline V gene lookup returns CDR1 SGDLS and CDR2 YYNGEE. The CDR3: CASSFSGRAGWDEQFF. Here the CDR3 DNA reads TGTGCCAGCAGCTTTAGCGGGAGGGCAGGGTGGGATGAGCAGTTCTTC. Full variable domain (rest looked up from reference TRBV9 and TRBJ2-1): DSGVTQTPKHLITATGQRVTLRCSPRSGDLSVYWYQQSLDQGLQFLIQYYNGEERAKGNILERFSAQQFPDLHSELNLSSLELGDSALYFCASSFSGRAGWDEQFFGPGTRLTVL.